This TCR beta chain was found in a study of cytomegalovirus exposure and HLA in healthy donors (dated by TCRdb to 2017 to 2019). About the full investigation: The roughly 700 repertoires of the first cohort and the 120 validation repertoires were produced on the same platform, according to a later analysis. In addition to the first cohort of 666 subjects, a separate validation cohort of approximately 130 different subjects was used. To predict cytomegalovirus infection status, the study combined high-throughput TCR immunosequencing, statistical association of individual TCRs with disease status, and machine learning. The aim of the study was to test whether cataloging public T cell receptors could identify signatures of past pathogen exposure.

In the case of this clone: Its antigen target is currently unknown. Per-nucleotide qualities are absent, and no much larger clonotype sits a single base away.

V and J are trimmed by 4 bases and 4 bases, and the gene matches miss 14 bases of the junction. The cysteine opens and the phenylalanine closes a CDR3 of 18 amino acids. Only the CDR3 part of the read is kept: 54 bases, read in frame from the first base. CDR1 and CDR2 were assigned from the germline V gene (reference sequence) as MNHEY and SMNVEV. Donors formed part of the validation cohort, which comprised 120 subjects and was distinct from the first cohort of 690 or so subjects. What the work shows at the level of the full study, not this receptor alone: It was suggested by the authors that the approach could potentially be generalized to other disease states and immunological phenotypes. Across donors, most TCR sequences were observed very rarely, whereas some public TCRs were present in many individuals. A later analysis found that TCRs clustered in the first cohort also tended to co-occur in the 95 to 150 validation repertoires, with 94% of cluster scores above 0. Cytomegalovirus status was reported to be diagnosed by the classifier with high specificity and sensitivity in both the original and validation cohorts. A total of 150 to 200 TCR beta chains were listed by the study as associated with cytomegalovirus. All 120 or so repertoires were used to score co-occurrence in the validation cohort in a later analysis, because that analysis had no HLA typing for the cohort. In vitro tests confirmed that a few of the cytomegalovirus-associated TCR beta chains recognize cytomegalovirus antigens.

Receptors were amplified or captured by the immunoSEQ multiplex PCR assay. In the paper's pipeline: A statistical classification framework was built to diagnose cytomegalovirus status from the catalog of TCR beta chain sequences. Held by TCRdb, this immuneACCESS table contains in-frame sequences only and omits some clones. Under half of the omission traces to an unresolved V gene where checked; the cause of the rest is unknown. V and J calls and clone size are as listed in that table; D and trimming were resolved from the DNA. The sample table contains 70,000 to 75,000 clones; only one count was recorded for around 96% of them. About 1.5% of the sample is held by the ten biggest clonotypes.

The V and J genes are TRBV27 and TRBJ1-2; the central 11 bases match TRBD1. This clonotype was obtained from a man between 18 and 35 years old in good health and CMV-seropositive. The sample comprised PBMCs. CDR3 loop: CASSSRTRDRGTVYGYTF. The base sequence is TGTGCCAGCAGTTCGAGAACCAGGGACAGGGGGACAGTCTATGGCTACACCTTC.